Shown below are 8 T cell receptor beta chains from a single sample sequenced in a study of blood T cell repertoires in COVID-19. The data were produced by immunoSEQ multiplex PCR, yet TCRdb's version contains in-frame clones alone and is incomplete. The data show around 84,000 clones, with over 80% seen just once and more than 15% held by the top ten. Sequencing used peripheral blood. The receptors originated from an elderly man with active or convalescent COVID-19.

The V and J genes are TRBV6-1 and TRBJ2-3; TRBD1 agrees at 8 bases. Trimming cost V 3 bases and J 3 bases; bases outside gene matches: 5. Germline assignment: CDR1 MNHNS and CDR2 SASEGT. This CDR3 is 15 amino acids long. The CDR3 protein is CASSDNQGATDTQYF. The CDR3 DNA reads TGTGCCAGCAGTGATAACCAGGGGGCTACAGATACGCAGTATTTT.

This chain joins TRBV6-6 and TRBJ2-5; possibly TRBD2 for D (5 bases). The CDR3 runs to 14 residues. CDR1 is MNHNY and CDR2 is SVGAGI in the germline V gene (reference sequence). V gave up 2 bases and J gave up 1 base, with 8 bases separating them. CDR3 amino acids: CASSYPEAQETQYF. CDR3 sequence (DNA): TGTGCCAGCAGTTACCCGGAGGCCCAAGAGACCCAGTACTTC.

The CDR3: CASSLVPGYNEQFF. DNA for the CDR3: TGCGCCAGCAGCTTGGTTCCAGGGTACAATGAGCAGTTCTTC. The chain links TRBV5-1 to TRBJ2-1, with D possibly matching TRBD1 (5 bases). Trimming removed 0 bases from V and 4 bases from J, with 8 bases in between. CDR1 and CDR2 (germline): SGHRS, YFSETQ. CDR3 length: 14 amino acids.

A single count supports this clone. The chain recombines TRBV14 with TRBJ2-5, with D possibly being TRBD2 (6 bases). The V gene lost 4 bases and the J gene lost 5 bases, with 17 bases spanning the gap. This CDR3 is 15 amino acids long. Germline V gene lookup returns CDR1 SGHDN and CDR2 FVKESK. CDR3 coding DNA: TGTGCCAGCAGCCTTCCAGCCGGGGGTCCGGAGACCCAGTACTTC. As protein: CASSLPAGGPETQYF.

On this clone: The germline gene is not matched at one end of the junction; a read error may be the cause. The gene calls are TRBV3-1 (or the pseudogene TRBV3-2) and TRBJ2-3, with 9 bases matching TRBD1. Germline assignment: CDR1 LGHDT and CDR2 YNNKEL (reference sequence). The CDR3 is 18 amino acids. DNA of the CDR3: TGTGCCAGCAGCCAAGATTGGGGCGGGACAGGGAGCAGAGATACGCAGTATTTT. It is translated as CASSQDWGGTGSRDTQYF.

CDR3 in DNA: TGTGCCAGCAGAAAGGGACAGGGAGGGCGAAAACTGTTTTTT. Its protein is CASRKGQGGRKLFF. The V gene is TRBV2, the J gene TRBJ1-4; the match to TRBD1 covers 9 bases. The CDR3 is made up of 14 amino acids. V was clipped by 6 bases and J by 10 bases; unmatched bases: 9. The germline CDR1 and CDR2 sequences are SNHLY and FYNNEI.

This clone was observed a single time. The chain recombines TRBV6-5 with TRBJ2-7; a possible D gene is TRBD2 (6 bases). The V gene's germline CDR1 is MNHEY and CDR2 SVGAGI. The CDR3 is made up of 13 amino acids. V was clipped by 3 bases and J by 4 bases, with 10 bases between them. The CDR3 DNA follows: TGTGCCAGCAGTTATAGGGGACTTTACGAGCAGTACGTC. It encodes CASSYRGLYEQYV.

J is TRBJ2-3 and V is TRBV7-8; D is possibly TRBD2 (5 bases). Germline V gene sequence: CDR1 SGHVS, CDR2 FQNEAQ. V was shortened by 4 bases and J by 4 bases, with 15 bases between the two germline ends. The CDR3 consists of 15 residues. CDR3 DNA: TGTGCCAGCAGCTCACTAGGACCGGCCCCAGATACGCAGTATTTT. Translated: CASSSLGPAPDTQYF.